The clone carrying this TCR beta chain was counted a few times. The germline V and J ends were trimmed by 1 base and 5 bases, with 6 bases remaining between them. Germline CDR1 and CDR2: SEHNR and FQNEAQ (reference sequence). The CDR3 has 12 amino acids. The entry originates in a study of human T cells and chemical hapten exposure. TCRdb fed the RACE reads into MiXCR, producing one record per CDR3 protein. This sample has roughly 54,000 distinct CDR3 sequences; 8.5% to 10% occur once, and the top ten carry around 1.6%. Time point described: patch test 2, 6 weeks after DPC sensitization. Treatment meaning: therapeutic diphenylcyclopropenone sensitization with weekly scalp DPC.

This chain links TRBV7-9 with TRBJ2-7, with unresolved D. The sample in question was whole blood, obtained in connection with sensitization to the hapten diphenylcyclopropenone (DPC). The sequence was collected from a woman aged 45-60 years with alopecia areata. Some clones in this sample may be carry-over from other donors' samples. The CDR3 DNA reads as TGTGCCAGCAGCTTAGTAAGCCACGAGCAGTACTTC. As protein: CASSLVSHEQYF.